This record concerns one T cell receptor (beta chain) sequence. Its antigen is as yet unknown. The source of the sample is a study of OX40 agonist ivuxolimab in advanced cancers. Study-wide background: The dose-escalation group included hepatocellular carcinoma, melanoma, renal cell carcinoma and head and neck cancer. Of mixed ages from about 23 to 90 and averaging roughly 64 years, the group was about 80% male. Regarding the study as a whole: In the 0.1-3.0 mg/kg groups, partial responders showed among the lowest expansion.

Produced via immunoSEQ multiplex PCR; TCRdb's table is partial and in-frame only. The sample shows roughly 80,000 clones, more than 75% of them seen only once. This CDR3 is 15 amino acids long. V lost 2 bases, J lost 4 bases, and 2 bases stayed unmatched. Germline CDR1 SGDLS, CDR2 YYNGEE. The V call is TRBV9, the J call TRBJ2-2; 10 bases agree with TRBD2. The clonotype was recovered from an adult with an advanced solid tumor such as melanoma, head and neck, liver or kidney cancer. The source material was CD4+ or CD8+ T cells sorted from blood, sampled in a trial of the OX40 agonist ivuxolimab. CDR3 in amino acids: CASSVLAGVTGELFF. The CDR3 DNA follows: TGTGCCAGCAGCGTTCTAGCGGGGGTCACCGGGGAGCTGTTTTTT.